These 19 T cell receptor beta chains originate from one sample sequenced in a study of blood T cell repertoires in COVID-19. Assay used: immunoSEQ multiplex PCR; TCRdb lists only in-frame clones, some missing. Of over 90,000 clones detected, approximately 86% appear once; the ten largest clones hold 3%. The sample consisted of peripheral blood. The receptors here all came from a man in his fifties with active or convalescent COVID-19.

The chain uses TRBV5-1 and TRBJ2-4, with D tentatively TRBD1 (7 bases). The CDR3 runs to 15 residues. Trimming shortened V by 0 bases and J by 5 bases, and 12 bases separated the two germline ends. Germline loops: CDR1 SGHRS, CDR2 YFSETQ. The CDR3 DNA reads as TGCGCCAGCAGCTTGGGTCCAGGGGGGCAAAACATTCAGTACTTC. It translates to CASSLGPGGQNIQYF. The full variable domain, with the rest looked up from reference TRBV5-1 and TRBJ2-4, is KAGVTQTPRYLIKTRGQQVTLSCSPISGHRSVSWYQQTPGQGLQFLFEYFSETQRNKGNFPGRFSGRQFSNSRSEMNVSTLELGDSALYLCASSLGPGGQNIQYFGAGTRLSVL.

J is TRBJ1-5 and V is TRBV28, with D perhaps TRBD1 (5 bases). Per germline, CDR1 MDHEN and CDR2 SYDVKM. The CDR3 is 15 residues long. The V end was cut by 6 bases, the J end by 4 bases, with 16 bases between. CDR3 loop: CASRGLLGLNQPQHF. The CDR3 DNA reads TGTGCCAGCAGGGGACTCCTGGGCTTAAATCAGCCCCAGCATTTT.

The V gene is TRBV28, the J gene TRBJ2-3; possible D gene TRBD2, 5 bases. From germline, CDR1 is MDHEN and CDR2 SYDVKM. V was cut by 2 bases and J by 4 bases, with 10 bases left in between. The CDR3 length is 14 residues. CDR3 DNA: TGTGCCAGCAGTTTAAGGGAGTATGCAGATACGCAGTATTTT. As protein: CASSLREYADTQYF.

The genes are TRBV7-8 and TRBJ2-2; possible D gene TRBD2, 6 bases. V was trimmed by 5 bases and J by 4 bases, leaving 11 bases between them. CDR3 length equals 14 residues. Germline loops: CDR1 SGHVS, CDR2 FQNEAQ. CDR3 loop: CASSPGTSTGELFF. The DNA of the CDR3 is TGTGCCAGCAGCCCCGGGACTTCCACCGGGGAGCTGTTTTTT.

The J gene is TRBJ2-2, the V gene TRBV5-3; no firm D call. TRBV5-3 is noted as an ORF with a role that remains uncertain. There are 14 residues in the CDR3. Between the trimmed V and J ends, which lost 4 bases and 1 base, there was a span of 8 bases. CDR3 loop: CARSPPGNTGELFF. CDR3 DNA: TGTGCCAGAAGCCCCCCGGGGAACACCGGGGAGCTGTTTTTT.

J is TRBJ1-5 and V is TRBV19; the match to TRBD1 covers 9 bases. V lost 4 bases, J lost 2 bases, and 12 bases stayed unmatched. Germline V gives CDR1 LNHDA, CDR2 SQIVND (reference sequence). The CDR3 has 18 amino acids. As DNA, the CDR3 is TGTGCCAGTAGTAAGGCTACAGGGGGCGGAGAAGGCAATCAGCCCCAGCATTTT. This gives the protein CASSKATGGGEGNQPQHF.

This rearrangement joins TRBV7-9 to TRBJ2-5, with D maybe TRBD1 (6 bases). The length of the CDR3 is 16 residues. Trimming took off 5 bases at V and 5 bases at J, with 21 bases between the two ends. Germline V CDR1 and CDR2: SEHNR, FQNEAQ (reference sequence). The CDR3 here is CASSLTLGGGRETQYF. In DNA form, the CDR3 reads TGTGCCAGCAGCCTTACTCTAGGGGGTGGTCGGGAGACCCAGTACTTC.

The chain is built from TRBV5-8 and TRBJ2-3, with 7 nucleotides matching TRBD1. This CDR3 is built from 15 residues. Per germline, CDR1 SGHTS and CDR2 YDEGEE. V lost 3 bases to trimming and J lost 1 base; unmatched junction nucleotides: 5. The CDR3 DNA reads as TGTGCCAGCAGCTCGGGACAGAGCCGCACAGATACGCAGTATTTT. Translation gives CASSSGQSRTDTQYF.

V is TRBV5-1 and J is TRBJ2-5, with 9 bases matching TRBD1. Germline V gene data show CDR1 as SGHRS and CDR2 as YFSETQ. The V gene end was trimmed by 3 bases and the J gene end by 2 bases; junction bases not matched to a gene: 11. This CDR3 comprises 17 residues. The DNA of the CDR3 is TGCGCCAGCAGCTCGCCACGGGACAGGGCCCTTCAAGAGACCCAGTACTTC. This sequence encodes CASSSPRDRALQETQYF.

The genes are TRBV7-9 and TRBJ1-5; no definite D call. The V end was cut by 8 bases, the J end by 1 base, with 6 bases between. This CDR3 region has 12 residues. The V gene's germline CDR1 is SEHNR and CDR2 FQNEAQ (reference sequence). CDR3 residues: CASGQSNQPQHF. CDR3 in DNA: TGTGCCAGCGGGCAGAGCAATCAGCCCCAGCATTTT.

The V and J genes are TRBV6-2 or TRBV6-3 and TRBJ1-2; 8 nucleotides line up with TRBD1. CDR3 size: 15 residues. Germline trimming cut 5 bases from V and 0 bases from J; bases unmatched to any gene: 5. The germline gives CDR1 MNHEY, CDR2 SVGEGT. CDR3 sequence (DNA): TGTGCCAGCAGTCAGCAGGGGGCTGCTAACTATGGCTACACCTTC. Protein: CASSQQGAANYGYTF.

The CDR3 loop reads CASSPIGLYGYTF. The CDR3 DNA is TGTGCCAGCAGTCCAATCGGACTTTATGGCTACACCTTC. The rearrangement links TRBV12-3 or TRBV12-4 to TRBJ1-2; unclear D gene. The germline V and J ends were trimmed by 5 bases and 5 bases, with 12 bases remaining between them. CDR3 length: 13 amino acids.

The rearrangement links TRBV28 to TRBJ1-3, with D unclear. The CDR3 covers 14 residues. V lost 8 bases and J 4 bases, leaving 15 bases between the germline ends. CDR1 and CDR2 from the germline V gene are MDHEN and SYDVKM. The CDR3 DNA sequence: TGTGCCAGCCTCCATCGGGAGTCAGGAAACACCATATATTTT. As protein: CASLHRESGNTIYF.

This rearrangement joins TRBV10-1 to TRBJ2-4; 7 bases line up with TRBD1. The CDR3 loop spans 17 amino acids. Germline-derived CDR1 and CDR2 are WNHNN and SYGVQD (reference sequence). The V segment lost 3 bases and the J segment 4 bases; nucleotides outside the gene matches: 12. CDR3 nucleotide sequence: TGCGCCAGCAGTGAAGCTAGGGCAGGGGGTTTAAAAAACATTCAGTACTTC. It is translated as CASSEARAGGLKNIQYF.

This clone was counted only a few times. The chain combines TRBV28 with TRBJ1-5; weak D call: TRBD1 (6 bases). The germline CDR1 and CDR2 sequences are MDHEN and SYDVKM. Between the trimmed V and J ends, which lost 5 bases and 3 bases, there was a span of 11 bases. The CDR3 is 14 residues long. This CDR3 is CASSKDSFNQPQHF. CDR3 DNA: TGTGCCAGCAGTAAGGACAGCTTCAATCAGCCCCAGCATTTT.

This clone was seen just once. The chain combines TRBV27 with TRBJ1-2; TRBD1 is a possible D gene (5 bases). CDR3 length equals 13 residues. Trimming took off 6 bases at V and 4 bases at J, with 12 bases between the two ends. The V gene's germline CDR1 is MNHEY and CDR2 SMNVEV (reference sequence). CDR3 sequence (DNA): TGTGCCAGCAGCCAAAGGGGACTCTATGGCTACACCTTC. This codes for CASSQRGLYGYTF.

This chain connects TRBV5-6 to TRBJ2-5, with TRBD1 identical over 8 bases. The CDR3 contains 15 residues. Trimming cost V 7 bases and J 5 bases; bases outside gene matches: 13. The germline V gene encodes CDR1 SGHDT and CDR2 YYEEEE. The DNA for the CDR3 is TGTGCCAGCTACCAAAGGGCAGGGGGCATGGAGACCCAGTACTTC. Its protein is CASYQRAGGMETQYF.

The chain links TRBV5-1 to TRBJ2-5, with D tentatively TRBD1 (7 bases). Trimming took off 6 bases at V and 2 bases at J, with 17 bases between the two ends. This CDR3 spans 15 amino acids. Germline loops: CDR1 SGHRS, CDR2 YFSETQ. As DNA, the CDR3 is TGCGCCAGCAACTCAGGGGGGTTAGTGCAAGAGACCCAGTACTTC. This gives the protein CASNSGGLVQETQYF.

This clone was seen just once. This chain uses TRBV11-2 with TRBJ2-5; 7 positions match TRBD1. Germline V gives CDR1 SGHAT, CDR2 FQNNGV. The CDR3 is 16 amino acids. With 1 base clipped from V and 4 bases from J, the junction kept 9 bases outside the gene matches. The CDR3 bases are TGTGCCAGCAGCTTAGGGGTGCGAGGGGGCAGAGAGACCCAGTACTTC. Translated: CASSLGVRGGRETQYF. Full variable domain (remainder filled in from reference TRBV11-2 and TRBJ2-5): EAGVAQSPRYKIIEKRQSVAFWCNPISGHATLYWYQQILGQGPKLLIQFQNNGVVDDSQLPKDRFSAERLKGVDSTLKIQPAKLEDSAVYLCASSLGVRGGRETQYFGPGTRLLVL.